Listed here are 17 T cell receptor beta chains from one sample, sequenced in a study of T cells in Graves' hyperthyroidism and ophthalmopathy. The CDR3 regions of TCR beta were amplified from RNA transcripts. The HTBI set primed first-round TCR CDR3 RT-PCR. In TCRdb, the multiplex PCR reads were re-called with MiXCR into one record per CDR3 protein. Among about 760,000 distinct CDR3 sequences listed, 35% were seen once. Source material: blood. These receptors were obtained from a woman between 40 and 55 years old with Graves' hyperthyroidism.

Of note for this clonotype: A much larger clone is a single base away; this may be a read error. The chain is built from TRBV12-5 and TRBJ2-7; D call uncertain. The CDR3 length is 12 residues. Germline V gene data show CDR1 as LGHNT and CDR2 as FRNRAP. The CDR3 spells CASSPAPYKQYF. CDR3 sequence (DNA): TGTGCCAGCAGTCCCGCTCCCTACAAGCAGTACTTC. The variable domain in full, completed from reference TRBV12-5 and TRBJ2-7, reads DARVTQTPRHKVTEMGQEVTMRCQPILGHNTVFWYRQTMMQGLELLAYFRNRAPLDDSGMPKDRFSAEMPDATLATLKIQPSEPRDSAVYFCASSPAPYKQYFGPGTRLTVT.

This clonotype appeared a few times. The chain is built from TRBV12-3 or TRBV12-4 and TRBJ1-4, with D uncertain. The ends were cut back, 2 bases at V and 8 bases at J, with 9 bases in the middle. The CDR3 loop spans 13 amino acids. The CDR3: CASSLSRGEKLFF. In nucleotides, the CDR3 is TGTGCCAGCAGTTTAAGTCGGGGAGAAAAACTGTTTTTT.

This clonotype was detected many times. This rearrangement joins TRBV7-2 to TRBJ1-1; the D is unclear. The germline V and J ends were trimmed by 8 bases and 3 bases, with 10 bases remaining between them. This CDR3 is built from 12 residues. Germline V CDR1 and CDR2: SGHTA, FQGNSA. CDR3: CASLGSHTEAFF. In DNA form, the CDR3 reads TGTGCCAGCCTGGGGTCGCACACTGAAGCTTTCTTT.

This chain links TRBV6-4 with TRBJ2-7; the match to TRBD1 covers 9 bases. The DNA end favors TRBJ2-1, so the J call may be wrong. Germline V CDR1 and CDR2: MRHNA, SNTAGT. The CDR3 is 16 amino acids. CDR3 amino acids: CASSNTGTGLYNEQFF. CDR3 sequence (DNA): TGTGCCAGCAGCAACACCGGGACAGGGCTTTACAATGAGCAGTTCTTC.

The table lists this clonotype with many counts. V and J are TRBV5-8 and TRBJ2-5, with 7 bases identical to TRBD2. The germline CDR1 and CDR2 sequences are SGHTS and YDEGEE. Trimming took 4 bases from V and 0 from J; bases not matched to a gene: 3. The CDR3 loop spans 14 amino acids. In nucleotides, the CDR3 is TGTGCCAGCAGCGGCGGGGGTGACCAAGAGACCCAGTACTTC. Translated, it gives CASSGGGDQETQYF. The variable domain in full, with the rest retrieved from reference TRBV5-8 and TRBJ2-5, is EAGVTQSPTHLIKTRGQQATLRCSPISGHTSVYWYQQALGLGLQFLLWYDEGEERNRGNFPPRFSGRQFPNYSSELNVNALELEDSALYLCASSGGGDQETQYFGPGTRLLVL.

The chain couples TRBV6-5 to TRBJ2-5; weak D call: TRBD1 (7 bases). Trimming removed 0 bases from V and 4 bases from J, with 12 bases in between. Germline V lookup: CDR1 MNHEY, CDR2 SVGAGI. This CDR3 has 15 amino acids. This CDR3 is CASSYSWQGGETQYF. Here the CDR3 DNA reads TGTGCCAGCAGTTACTCCTGGCAGGGGGGAGAGACCCAGTACTTC.

The chain joins TRBV7-9 to TRBJ2-7, with a tentative D call TRBD2 (5 bases). In germline, CDR1 is SEHNR, CDR2 FQNEAQ (reference sequence). The CDR3 totals 16 residues. Trimming took off 3 bases at V and 0 bases at J, with 15 bases between the two ends. The CDR3 region has the DNA TGTGCCAGCAGCTTGGCCGCCGGACTCCGCTCCTACGAGCAGTACTTC. This codes for CASSLAAGLRSYEQYF. The whole variable domain, filled in from reference TRBV7-9 and TRBJ2-7, reads DTGVSQNPRHKITKRGQNVTFRCDPISEHNRLYWYRQTLGQGPEFLTYFQNEAQLEKSRLLSDRFSAERPKGSFSTLEIQRTEQGDSAMYLCASSLAAGLRSYEQYFGPGTRLTVT.

The sample holds a few counts of this clonotype. The chain carries TRBV7-3 and TRBJ1-5; D is unclear. The V end lost 5 bases, the J end lost 5 bases, and 13 bases lay between the germline ends. Per germline, CDR1 SGHTA and CDR2 FQGTGA. The CDR3 sequence is 14 residues long. Here the CDR3 reads CASSNPGKYQPQHF. CDR3 nucleotide sequence: TGTGCCAGCAGCAATCCGGGGAAATATCAGCCCCAGCATTTT.

V gene TRBV12-3 or TRBV12-4 combines with J gene TRBJ2-7, with D perhaps assigned TRBD1 or TRBD2 (5 bases each). V was trimmed by 6 bases and J by 2 bases, leaving 14 bases between them. The CDR3 is 14 amino acids. This CDR3 is CASSPWQGAYEQYF. CDR3 nucleotides: TGTGCCAGCAGCCCGTGGCAGGGAGCCTACGAGCAGTACTTC.

This clonotype was seen at least ten times. The chain recombines TRBV20-1 with TRBJ1-1; the D is unclear. V gave up 6 bases and J gave up 4 bases, with 12 bases separating them. Per germline, CDR1 DFQATT and CDR2 SNEGSKA (reference sequence). CDR3 length: 12 residues. CDR3 nucleotide sequence: TGCAGTGCGAGGGAGACTAGCACTGAAGCTTTCTTT. It translates to CSARETSTEAFF.

In the case of this clonotype: This may come from a read error, since a much larger clone is one base off. The chain employs TRBV7-2 and TRBJ2-7; TRBD2 aligns across 9 bases. CDR3 length equals 14 residues. Germline CDR1 and CDR2: SGHTA and FQGNSA. CDR3 DNA: TGCGCCAGCAGCCAAGGTCTTCCTAGCGGGAAGCAGTACTTC. It codes for CASSQGLPSGKQYF.

This sequence joins TRBV7-9 and TRBJ1-4; TRBD1 is a possible D gene (6 bases). There are 16 residues in the CDR3. V lost 3 bases, J lost 8 bases, and 19 bases lay in between. CDR1 and CDR2 from the germline V gene are SEHNR and FQNEAQ (reference sequence). The CDR3 sequence: CASSFSPEGTKEKLFF. For the CDR3, the DNA is TGTGCCAGCAGCTTCTCCCCGGAGGGGACAAAGGAAAAACTGTTTTTT.

There are many counts of this clonotype. This chain joins TRBV24-1 and TRBJ2-5, with 8 bases matching TRBD1. This CDR3 has 14 amino acids. V shed 3 bases and J 4 bases; nucleotides not matched to a gene: 3. Per the germline V gene, CDR1 is KGHDR and CDR2 is SFDVKD. CDR3 DNA sequence: TGTGCCACCAGTGATACCGGGACAGGAGAGACCCAGTACTTC. This codes for CATSDTGTGETQYF.

The count of this clonotype is one. This chain links TRBV27 with TRBJ1-2; maybe TRBD1 (5 bases). The CDR3 has 17 amino acids. Looked up from germline, CDR1 is MNHEY and CDR2 is SMNVEV (reference sequence). V dropped 0 bases and J dropped 7 bases, with 21 bases sitting between them. The CDR3 is CASSLSAFLRGRGGYTF. CDR3 coding DNA: TGTGCCAGCAGTTTATCGGCCTTCTTAAGGGGACGGGGTGGCTACACCTTC.

This clonotype turned up a few times. The V call is TRBV12-3 or TRBV12-4, the J call TRBJ1-5, with 9 nucleotides matching TRBD1. Losses at the gene ends were 7 bases for V and 1 base for J; bases not matched to a gene: 8. The CDR3 totals 16 residues. CDR3: CASKTGGPGSNQPQHF. DNA for the CDR3: TGTGCCAGCAAGACAGGGGGTCCGGGAAGCAATCAGCCCCAGCATTTT.

This chain uses TRBV5-4 with TRBJ1-6; D is undetermined. The CDR3 extends over 15 amino acids. V was trimmed by 0 bases and J by 5 bases, leaving 9 bases between them. The germline gives CDR1 SGHNT, CDR2 YYREEE (reference sequence). CDR3 protein: CASSLGSVNNSPLHF. CDR3 DNA sequence: TGTGCCAGCAGCTTGGGCAGCGTTAATAATTCACCCCTCCACTTT.

This chain uses TRBV15 with TRBJ1-2; D is possibly TRBD1 (6 bases). Germline V gene sequence: CDR1 LNHNV, CDR2 YYDKDF (reference sequence). The CDR3 is 11 residues long. Trimming stripped 8 bases from V and 4 bases from J, with 8 bases between. CDR3 region: CATGQIYGYTF. CDR3 in DNA: TGTGCCACCGGACAGATCTATGGCTACACCTTC. Full variable domain (missing parts from reference TRBV15 and TRBJ1-2): DAMVIQNPRYQVTQFGKPVTLSCSQTLNHNVMYWYQQKSSQAPKLLFHYYDKDFNNEADTPDNFQSRRPNTSFCFLDIRSPGLGDTAMYLCATGQIYGYTFGSGTRLTVV.